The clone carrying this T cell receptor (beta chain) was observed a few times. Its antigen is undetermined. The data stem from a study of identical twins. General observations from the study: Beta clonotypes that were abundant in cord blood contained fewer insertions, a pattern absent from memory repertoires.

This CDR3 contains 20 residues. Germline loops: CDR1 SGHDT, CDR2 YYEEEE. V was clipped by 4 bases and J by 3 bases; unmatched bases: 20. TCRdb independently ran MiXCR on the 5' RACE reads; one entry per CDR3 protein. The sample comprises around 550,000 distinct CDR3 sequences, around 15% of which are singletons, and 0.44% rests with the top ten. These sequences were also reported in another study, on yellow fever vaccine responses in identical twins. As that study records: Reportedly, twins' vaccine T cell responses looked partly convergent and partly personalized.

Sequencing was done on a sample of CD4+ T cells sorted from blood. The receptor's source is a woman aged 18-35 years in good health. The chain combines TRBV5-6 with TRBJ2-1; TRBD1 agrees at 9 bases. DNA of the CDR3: TGTGCCAGCAGCCCACTCCGGGACAGGGCCTCGTTTAGCCTCTACAATGAGCAGTTCTTC. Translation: CASSPLRDRASFSLYNEQFF.